This T cell receptor beta chain was obtained from a study of blood T cell repertoires in COVID-19. Study-wide background: Sites across the United States, Italy and Spain contributed samples from acute and convalescent COVID-19. From T cells, B-cell-depleted T cells, or PBMCs came the material, which was cDNA or gDNA.

This table comes from immunoSEQ multiplex PCR, and its TCRdb copy is limited to in-frame clones, with some not included. This sample yields some 190,000 clones, of which 84% are seen a single time; 5.1% belongs to the top ten. This clone came up once. From germline, CDR1 is MNHEY and CDR2 SVGAGI. This CDR3 has 14 residues. Deletions cut 6 bases from V and 8 bases from J, with 19 bases between. Sequenced input: peripheral blood. The sequence was collected from a woman in her seventies with active or convalescent COVID-19. The chain joins TRBV6-5 to TRBJ1-1, with D tentatively TRBD1 (6 bases). CDR3 nucleotide sequence: TGTGCCAGCAGCACCCAGTCAGGGGCGTTGGAAGCTTTCTTT. It is translated as CASSTQSGALEAFF.